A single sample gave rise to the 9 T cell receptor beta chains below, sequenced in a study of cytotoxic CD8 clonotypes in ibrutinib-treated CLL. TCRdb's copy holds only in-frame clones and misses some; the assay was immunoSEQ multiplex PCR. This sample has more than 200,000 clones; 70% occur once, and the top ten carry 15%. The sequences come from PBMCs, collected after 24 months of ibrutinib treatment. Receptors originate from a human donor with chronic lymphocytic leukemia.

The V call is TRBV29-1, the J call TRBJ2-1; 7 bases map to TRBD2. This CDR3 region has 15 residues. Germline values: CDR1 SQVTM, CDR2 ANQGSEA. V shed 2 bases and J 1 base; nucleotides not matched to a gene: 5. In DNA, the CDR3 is TGCAGCGTTGAATGGAGGGGAGGGTCCTACAATGAGCAGTTCTTC. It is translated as CSVEWRGGSYNEQFF.

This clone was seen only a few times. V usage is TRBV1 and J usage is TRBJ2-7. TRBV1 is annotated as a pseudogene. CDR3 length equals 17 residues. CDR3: CTSSQEGLAEKASEQYF. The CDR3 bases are TGCACCAGCAGCCAAGAGGGGCTAGCTGAGAAGGCTTCCGAGCAGTACTTC.

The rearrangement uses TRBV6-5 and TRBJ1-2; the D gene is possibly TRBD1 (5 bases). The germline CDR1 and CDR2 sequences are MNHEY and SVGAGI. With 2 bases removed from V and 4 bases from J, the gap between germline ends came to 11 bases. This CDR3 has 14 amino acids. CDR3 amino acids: CASSYRTTGYGYTF. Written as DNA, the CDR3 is TGTGCCAGCAGTTACCGGACAACAGGCTATGGCTACACCTTC.

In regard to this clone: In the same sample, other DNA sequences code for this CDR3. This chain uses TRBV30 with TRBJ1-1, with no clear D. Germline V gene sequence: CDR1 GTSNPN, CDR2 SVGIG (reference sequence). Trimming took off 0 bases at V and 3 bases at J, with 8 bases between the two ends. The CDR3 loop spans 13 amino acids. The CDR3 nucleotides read TGTGCCTGGAGTGTCGGGTGGGACACTGAAGCTTTCTTT. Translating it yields CAWSVGWDTEAFF.

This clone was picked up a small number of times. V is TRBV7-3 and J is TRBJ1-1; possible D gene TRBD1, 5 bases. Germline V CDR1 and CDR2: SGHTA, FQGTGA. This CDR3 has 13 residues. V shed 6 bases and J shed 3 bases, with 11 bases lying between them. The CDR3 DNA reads TGTGCCAGCAGTCCGGGGCCCGACACTGAAGCTTTCTTT. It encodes CASSPGPDTEAFF.

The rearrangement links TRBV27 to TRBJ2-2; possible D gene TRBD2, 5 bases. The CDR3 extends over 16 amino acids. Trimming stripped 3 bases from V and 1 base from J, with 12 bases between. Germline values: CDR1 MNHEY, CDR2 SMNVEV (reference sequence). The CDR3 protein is CASSFHGSENTGELFF. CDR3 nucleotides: TGTGCCAGCAGTTTCCACGGTAGCGAGAACACCGGGGAGCTGTTTTTT.

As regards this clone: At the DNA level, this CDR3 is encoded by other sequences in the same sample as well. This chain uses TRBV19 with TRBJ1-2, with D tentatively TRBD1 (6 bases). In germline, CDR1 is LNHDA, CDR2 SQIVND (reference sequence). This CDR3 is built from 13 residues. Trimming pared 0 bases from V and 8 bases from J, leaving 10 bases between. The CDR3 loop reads CASSIEGAAGYTF. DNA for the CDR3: TGTGCCAGTAGTATAGAGGGGGCGGCGGGCTACACCTTC.

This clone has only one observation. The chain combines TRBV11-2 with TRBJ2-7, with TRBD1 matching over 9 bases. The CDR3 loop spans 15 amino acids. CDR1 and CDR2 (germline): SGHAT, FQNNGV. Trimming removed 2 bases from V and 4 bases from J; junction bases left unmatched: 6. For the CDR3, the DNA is TGTGCCAGCAGCTTAACCGGGACAGGGTTATACGAGCAGTACTTC. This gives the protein CASSLTGTGLYEQYF.

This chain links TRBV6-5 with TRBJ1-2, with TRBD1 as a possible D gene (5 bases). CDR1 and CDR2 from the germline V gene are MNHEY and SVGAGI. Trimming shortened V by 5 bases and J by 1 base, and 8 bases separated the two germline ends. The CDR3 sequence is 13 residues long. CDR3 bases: TGTGCCAGCAGTGACAGACTTAACTATGGCTACACCTTC. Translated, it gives CASSDRLNYGYTF.